A single sample gave rise to the 11 T cell receptor beta chains below, sequenced in a study of cytomegalovirus exposure and HLA in healthy donors. PCR was performed using 60 Vbeta and 13 Jbeta primers. Sequencing was performed with immunoSEQ multiplex PCR; in TCRdb, only in-frame clones are kept and a portion is missing. The data show 150,000 or so clones, around three quarters seen once. Sequencing used PBMCs. The receptor set was obtained from a male donor in good health and CMV-seronegative.

This chain connects TRBV7-8 to TRBJ2-7; 7 bases are a match to TRBD2. Germline loops: CDR1 SGHVS, CDR2 FQNEAQ. The CDR3 spans 14 residues. The V and J ends lost 7 bases and 2 bases, in that order; junction bases with no gene match: 8. The CDR3 sequence is CASTPGRFTYEQYF. Written as DNA, the CDR3 is TGTGCCAGCACCCCCGGGAGGTTTACCTACGAGCAGTACTTC.

The rearrangement uses TRBV5-1 and TRBJ2-1, with TRBD2 as a possible D gene (5 bases). Germline assignment: CDR1 SGHRS and CDR2 YFSETQ. The V end lost 3 bases, the J end lost 0 bases, and 7 bases lay between the germline ends. The CDR3 extends over 14 amino acids. The CDR3 region has the DNA TGCGCCAGCAGCTGGGAGAGCTCCTACAATGAGCAGTTCTTC. This encodes CASSWESSYNEQFF.

The chain is built from TRBV6-5 and TRBJ2-3; D might be TRBD2 (5 bases). This CDR3 region has 15 residues. Germline loops: CDR1 MNHEY, CDR2 SVGAGI. V gave up 0 bases and J gave up 7 bases, with 14 bases separating them. CDR3: CASSYSSAEVNTQYF. For the CDR3, the DNA is TGTGCCAGCAGTTACTCGAGCGCGGAGGTTAATACGCAGTATTTT.

The V and J genes are TRBV27 and TRBJ2-7, with D perhaps matching TRBD1 (6 bases). The CDR3 is 17 amino acids. The V gene lost 2 bases and the J gene lost 3 bases, with 20 bases spanning the gap. The V gene's germline CDR1 is MNHEY and CDR2 SMNVEV (reference sequence). The CDR3 region is CASSLTGTPLWVYEQYF. The CDR3 DNA follows: TGTGCCAGCAGTTTAACCGGGACACCTTTATGGGTCTACGAGCAGTACTTC.

The rearrangement links TRBV7-8 to TRBJ1-4; 11 bases line up with TRBD1. There are 16 residues in the CDR3. Trimming at V came to 5 bases and at J to 8 bases, leaving 10 bases not matched to a gene. Germline assignment: CDR1 SGHVS and CDR2 FQNEAQ. The CDR3 reads CASSLTWTGGAEKLFF. CDR3 in DNA: TGTGCCAGCAGCCTGACCTGGACAGGGGGCGCCGAAAAACTGTTTTTT.

The chain is built from TRBV15 and TRBJ2-7, with D tentatively TRBD2 (6 bases). The V end was cut by 3 bases, the J end by 4 bases, with 10 bases between. CDR1 LNHNV and CDR2 YYDKDF come from the germline V gene (reference sequence). This CDR3 spans 13 amino acids. CDR3 loop: CATSREGRYEQYF. Written as DNA, the CDR3 is TGTGCCACCAGCAGGGAGGGCAGGTACGAGCAGTACTTC.

The gene calls are TRBV2 and TRBJ2-5; 8 nucleotides line up with TRBD2. The V gene's germline CDR1 is SNHLY and CDR2 FYNNEI. This CDR3 has 14 residues. J was trimmed by 5 bases and V by 4 bases; bases with no gene match: 6. Here the CDR3 reads CASSVGGARETQYF. The CDR3 DNA is TGTGCCAGCAGTGTCGGGGGGGCCCGGGAGACCCAGTACTTC.

The rearrangement uses TRBV13 and TRBJ2-3; 7 bases fit TRBD1. Germline CDR1 and CDR2: PRHDT and FYEKMQ (reference sequence). The CDR3 consists of 14 residues. Trimming removed 4 bases from V and 2 bases from J; junction bases left unmatched: 3. The CDR3 nucleotides read TGTGCCAGCAGCTCAGACAGGGTCACAGATACGCAGTATTTT. It is translated as CASSSDRVTDTQYF.

The chain combines TRBV10-1 with TRBJ2-2, with 9 nucleotides matching TRBD2. CDR1 and CDR2 from the germline V gene are WNHNN and SYGVQD (reference sequence). This CDR3 has 17 amino acids. J lost 6 bases, V lost 5 bases, and 13 bases had no gene match. In DNA, the CDR3 is TGCGCCAGCAGTCGGAGCGGGAGGAGAGTCAGCCCCGGGGAGCTGTTTTTT. Translated, it gives CASSRSGRRVSPGELFF.

The chain couples TRBV28 to TRBJ1-1; D gene unclear. CDR3 length equals 15 residues. The germline gives CDR1 MDHEN, CDR2 SYDVKM. Trimming cost V 6 bases and J 1 base, with 15 bases left between them. For the CDR3, the DNA is TGTGCCAGCAGCTCCGCGGGTCTGACGAACACTGAAGCTTTCTTT. Translated, it gives CASSSAGLTNTEAFF. The full variable domain, in which reference TRBV28 and TRBJ1-1 provide the parts outside the CDR3, is DVKVTQSSRYLVKRTGEKVFLECVQDMDHENMFWYRQDPGLGLRLIYFSYDVKMKEKGDIPEGYSVSREKKERFSLILESASTNQTSMYLCASSSAGLTNTEAFFGQGTRLTVV.

The genes are TRBV19 and TRBJ2-7, with 9 bases identical to TRBD1. The length of the CDR3 is 16 residues. Germline CDR1 is LNHDA and CDR2 is SQIVND (reference sequence). V was clipped by 5 bases and J by 0 bases; unmatched bases: 8. CDR3 sequence reads: CASSPQDRGLSYEQYF. CDR3 DNA sequence: TGTGCCAGTAGTCCCCAGGACAGGGGCCTCTCCTACGAGCAGTACTTC.